The sequence of this T cell receptor beta chain was determined in a study of identical twins. Study results and limitations: Cord blood's abundant beta clonotypes had fewer insertions, unlike memory repertoires. The authors noted that invariant MAIT and iNKT cells could partly confound zero-insertion analyses.

MiXCR, run by TCRdb on the 5' RACE reads, gives a single entry per CDR3 protein. The data hold hundreds of thousands of distinct CDR3 sequences, with 5.5% to 6.5% observed a single time. This clonotype was picked up many times. What it binds is not known. CDR3 length equals 12 residues. Germline V gene lookup returns CDR1 SQVTM and CDR2 ANQGSEA. The ends were cut back, 1 base at V and 2 bases at J, with 5 bases in the middle. Healthy Caucasian donors formed the entire cohort. The specimen was naive T cells sorted from blood. The sequence derives from a man between 18 and 35 years old in good health. V gene TRBV29-1 combines with J gene TRBJ1-1; D is unclear. CDR3 in DNA: TGCAGCGTTGAAGGGGCAAACACTGAAGCTTTCTTT. Translation: CSVEGANTEAFF.